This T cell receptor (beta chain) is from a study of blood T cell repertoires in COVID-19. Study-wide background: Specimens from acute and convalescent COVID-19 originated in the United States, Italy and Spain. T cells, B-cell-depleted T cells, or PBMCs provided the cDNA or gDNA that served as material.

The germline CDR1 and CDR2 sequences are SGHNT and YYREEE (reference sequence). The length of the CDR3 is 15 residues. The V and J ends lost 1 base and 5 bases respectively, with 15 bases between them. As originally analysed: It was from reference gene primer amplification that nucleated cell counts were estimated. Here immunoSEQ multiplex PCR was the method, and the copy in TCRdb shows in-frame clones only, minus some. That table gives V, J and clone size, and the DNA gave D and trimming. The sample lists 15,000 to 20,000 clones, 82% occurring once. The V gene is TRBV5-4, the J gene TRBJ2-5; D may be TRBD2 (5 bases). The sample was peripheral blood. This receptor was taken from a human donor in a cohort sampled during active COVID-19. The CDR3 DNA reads TGTGCCAGCAGCTTGAGGCGGGCGGTTTTTGAGACCCAGTACTTC. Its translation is CASSLRRAVFETQYF.